The clone carrying this T cell receptor beta chain was observed once. The antigen is undetermined. Per the germline V gene, CDR1 is SGHNT and CDR2 is YYREEE (reference sequence). Trimming at V came to 0 bases and at J to 7 bases, leaving 7 bases not matched to a gene. This CDR3 comprises 15 residues. The PCR employed 60 Vbeta primers together with 13 Jbeta primers. Profiling relied on immunoSEQ multiplex PCR, and the TCRdb table lists in-frame clones only, not all of them. The table has about 210,000 clones, around 79% seen once. The data are from a study of cytomegalovirus exposure and HLA in healthy donors. Study-level points and caveats: In a later analysis, DRB1 alleles had the most associated TCRs; HLA-C alleles the fewest. In a later analysis, a missense DCLRE1C variant was linked to TCR beta V- and J-gene trimming.

This rearrangement joins TRBV5-4 to TRBJ1-1, with TRBD1 identical over 9 bases. Specimen: PBMCs. The TCR comes from a male donor in good health and CMV-seronegative. The CDR3 DNA is TGTGCCAGCAGCTTGGGAACAGGGGGCTTGGGTGAAGCTTTCTTT. Translating it yields CASSLGTGGLGEAFF.